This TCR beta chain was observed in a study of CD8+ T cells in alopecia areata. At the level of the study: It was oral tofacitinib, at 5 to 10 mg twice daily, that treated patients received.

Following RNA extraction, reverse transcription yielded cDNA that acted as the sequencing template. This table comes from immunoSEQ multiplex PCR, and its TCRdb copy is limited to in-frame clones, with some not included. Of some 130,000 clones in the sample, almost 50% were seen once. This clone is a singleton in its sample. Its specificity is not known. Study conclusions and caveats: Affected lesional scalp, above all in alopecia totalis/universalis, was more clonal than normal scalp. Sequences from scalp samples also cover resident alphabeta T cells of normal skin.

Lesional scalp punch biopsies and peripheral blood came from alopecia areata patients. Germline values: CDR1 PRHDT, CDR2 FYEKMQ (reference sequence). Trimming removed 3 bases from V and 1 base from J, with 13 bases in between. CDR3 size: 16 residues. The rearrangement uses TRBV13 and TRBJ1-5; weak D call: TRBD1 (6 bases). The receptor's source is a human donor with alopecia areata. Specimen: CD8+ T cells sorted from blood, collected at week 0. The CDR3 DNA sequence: TGTGCCAGCAGCTTGGGGGGCCTGGGGAGCAATCAGCCCCAGCATTTT. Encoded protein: CASSLGGLGSNQPQHF.